One sample yielded the 11 T cell receptor beta chains listed below, sequenced in a study of blood T cells in healthy people across ages. A second roughly 7 to 11 cycle PCR used barcoded and J-beta primers. TCRdb re-analysed the 5' RACE reads in MiXCR, keeping a single row per CDR3 protein. The sample includes some 710,000 distinct CDR3 sequences, 22% of them seen just once. The sample taken for sequencing was blood. Receptors were obtained from a man in his sixties or seventies in good health.

This clonotype was found a few times. The CDR3, as DNA: TGTGCCAGCAATCTCCCGGGGGGGCGAGCTTTCTTT. Its translation: CASNLPGGRAFF. V is TRBV6-5 and J is TRBJ1-1; D possibly corresponds to TRBD1 (6 bases). Trimming cost V 7 bases and J 10 bases, with 16 bases left between them. In germline, CDR1 is MNHEY, CDR2 SVGAGI. There are 12 residues in the CDR3.

Here the CDR3 reads CASSSGKADTQYF. DNA for the CDR3: TGTGCCAGCAGTTCCGGGAAAGCAGATACGCAGTATTTT. The V call is TRBV12-3 or TRBV12-4, the J call TRBJ2-3; perhaps TRBD2 as D (5 bases). The CDR3 has 13 amino acids. Between the trimmed V and J ends, which lost 4 bases and 4 bases, there was a span of 9 bases.

There are a few counts of this clonotype. The J gene is TRBJ2-5, the V gene TRBV7-3; D assignment may be TRBD1 or TRBD2 (5 bases each). The J call may be incorrect, as the DNA end agrees better with TRBJ2-1. Germline V lookup: CDR1 SGHTA, CDR2 FQGTGA. The CDR3 length is 14 residues. In DNA form, the CDR3 reads TGTGCCAGCAGCTTAAGGGGGAGAGGAGATGAGCAGTTCTTC. It codes for CASSLRGRGDEQFF.

The sample holds a few counts of this clonotype. The V gene is TRBV6-6, the J gene TRBJ2-5; no definite D call. The ends were cut back, 6 bases at V and 10 bases at J, with 12 bases in the middle. CDR1 is MNHNY, CDR2 SVGAGI, per germline (reference sequence). The CDR3 covers 11 residues. The CDR3 DNA is TGTGCCAGCAGGGGCCAATCGCGCCAGTACTTC. Protein product: CASRGQSRQYF.

This rearrangement joins TRBV9 to TRBJ2-3; 7 bases match TRBD1. The germline V gene has CDR1 SGDLS and CDR2 YYNGEE. The CDR3 sequence is 15 residues long. With 3 bases clipped from V and 2 bases from J, the junction kept 6 bases outside the gene matches. CDR3 DNA sequence: TGTGCCAGCAGCGCCATGACAGGGAACACAGATACGCAGTATTTT. It is translated as CASSAMTGNTDTQYF.

This clonotype was counted between two and nine times. The germline gene is not matched at one end of the junction; a read error may be the cause. The rearrangement links TRBV6-2 or TRBV6-3 to TRBJ2-5, with D possibly matching TRBD2 (6 bases). CDR3 size: 14 residues. Germline lookup yields CDR1 MNHEY and CDR2 SVGEGT. This CDR3 is CACSYSSRGETQYF. CDR3 nucleotide sequence: TGTGCCTGCAGTTACTCCAGCCGGGGGGAGACCCAGTACTTC.

This clonotype was seen repeatedly, ten times or more. The chain carries TRBV5-1 and TRBJ2-2; a possible D gene is TRBD1 (6 bases). CDR1 SGHRS and CDR2 YFSETQ come from the germline V gene. The CDR3 consists of 16 residues. Trimming took 6 bases from V and 0 from J, leaving 15 bases between them. The chain's CDR3 is CASNLGNRANTGELFF. CDR3 in DNA: TGCGCCAGCAATTTGGGGAACAGGGCGAACACCGGGGAGCTGTTTTTT.

In its sample, this clonotype was seen many times. The chain links TRBV15 to TRBJ1-4; 7 nucleotides align to TRBD1. The germline CDR1 and CDR2 sequences are LNHNV and YYDKDF (reference sequence). J lost 6 bases, V lost 3 bases, and 7 bases had no gene match. The length of the CDR3 is 15 residues. The CDR3 is CATSREQGIDEKLFF. Here the CDR3 DNA reads TGTGCCACCAGCAGGGAACAGGGGATTGATGAAAAACTGTTTTTT.

This chain connects TRBV20-1 to TRBJ2-4; D unclear. V was trimmed by 2 bases and J by 0 bases, leaving 11 bases between them. The CDR3 length is 15 residues. In germline, CDR1 is DFQATT, CDR2 SNEGSKA (reference sequence). The CDR3 sequence: CSARRQALAKNIQYF. CDR3 DNA: TGCAGTGCTAGAAGGCAGGCCTTAGCCAAAAACATTCAGTACTTC.

The rearrangement links TRBV6-2 or TRBV6-3 to TRBJ2-1; the match to TRBD2 covers 7 bases. This CDR3 spans 16 amino acids. Germline loops: CDR1 MNHEY, CDR2 SVGEGT. The junction had 13 bases not matched to a gene; V was cut back by 7 bases and J by 4 bases. CDR3 sequence: CASTPREGRGYNEQFF. The CDR3 DNA reads TGTGCCAGCACTCCGAGGGAGGGTCGAGGGTACAATGAGCAGTTCTTC.

This chain joins TRBV29-1 and TRBJ1-1; D unclear. The germline CDR1 and CDR2 sequences are SQVTM and ANQGSEA. Deletions cut 3 bases from V and 7 bases from J, with 12 bases between. The CDR3 is 12 amino acids. The CDR3 reads CSVERTEGEAFF. CDR3 DNA sequence: TGCAGCGTTGAGCGGACGGAGGGTGAAGCTTTCTTT.